The 4 T cell receptor beta chains reported below all come from one sample, sequenced in a study of shared clonotypes between healthy human individuals (dated by TCRdb to about 2020). Libraries were constructed by the immunoSEQ multiplex PCR assay. Imported from immuneACCESS, the table was reduced by TCRdb to in-frame sequences with V and J called. These copies leave out some clones; in studies compared against another copy, an unresolved V gene accounts for under half, and the cause of the remainder is not known. Within this sample are over 2 million clones, with approximately 90% of them counted one time only. The biggest ten clones account for roughly 0.34% of the sample. Sequencing was carried out using naive CD4+ T cells from PBMCs. Interpreted using the paper, the cell subset or site label stands for: CD45RA+ positively selected. The receptors originated from a young man in good health. Some clones in this sample may be carry-over from other donors' samples.

Notes on this clone: Other nucleotide sequences in the sample specify the same CDR3. The chain combines TRBV19 with TRBJ2-7, with TRBD1 matching 11 bases. V was pared by 5 bases and J by 4 bases, with 4 bases of the junction left unmatched. The CDR3 loop spans 14 amino acids. Germline CDR1 LNHDA, CDR2 SQIVND (reference sequence). The CDR3 protein is CASSSGQGAYEQYF. The CDR3 region has the DNA TGTGCCAGTAGTTCTGGACAGGGGGCTTACGAGCAGTACTTC.

The chain is built from TRBV9 and TRBJ2-1, with TRBD2 matching over 10 bases. The germline gives CDR1 SGDLS, CDR2 YYNGEE. Unmatched junction bases numbered 9, after V lost 4 bases and J lost 8 bases. The CDR3 runs to 15 residues. This CDR3 is CASSPSSGSFDEQFF. The CDR3 DNA is TGTGCCAGCAGCCCTTCTAGCGGGAGTTTCGATGAGCAGTTCTTC.

The chain has TRBV6-5 and TRBJ2-7; TRBD1 might be the D (5 bases). Germline V CDR1 and CDR2: MNHEY, SVGAGI. The CDR3 length is 15 residues. Deletions cut 0 bases from V and 0 bases from J, with 9 bases between. CDR3 residues: CASSYSSQGSYEQYF. The CDR3 nucleotides are TGTGCCAGCAGTTACTCGAGCCAGGGCTCCTACGAGCAGTACTTC.

The genes are TRBV5-1 and TRBJ2-6; TRBD1 agrees at 9 bases. Germline CDR1 is SGHRS and CDR2 is YFSETQ. The CDR3 consists of 17 residues. V gave up 0 bases and J gave up 1 base; unmatched junction bases: 2. The CDR3 protein is CASSLVGQGSGANVLTF. DNA of the CDR3: TGCGCCAGCAGCTTGGTGGGACAGGGTTCTGGGGCCAACGTCCTGACTTTC. The full variable domain, rest sourced from reference TRBV5-1 and TRBJ2-6, is KAGVTQTPRYLIKTRGQQVTLSCSPISGHRSVSWYQQTPGQGLQFLFEYFSETQRNKGNFPGRFSGRQFSNSRSEMNVSTLELGDSALYLCASSLVGQGSGANVLTFGAGSRLTVL.